Reported below is one T cell receptor beta chain. Antigen unknown. PCR involved 60 Vbeta and 13 Jbeta primers. Some clones are missing from TCRdb's copy, which holds only in-frame ones; the method was immunoSEQ multiplex PCR. The table records more than 110,000 clones, 60% to 80% of them present only once. The data derive from a study of cytomegalovirus exposure and HLA in healthy donors. Findings of the study overall: Sequences of the TCR beta chain were said to predict the HLA-A and HLA-B alleles of most subjects accurately.

The sequencing input was PBMCs. This receptor was identified in a young woman in good health and CMV-seronegative.

The DNA of the CDR3 is TGTGCCAGCAGTTACGGGCGGGAGCTACTCGAGCAGTACTTC. Translating it yields CASSYGRELLEQYF. The V gene is TRBV6-5, the J gene TRBJ2-7; the match to TRBD2 covers 7 bases. CDR1 and CDR2 (germline): MNHEY, SVGAGI. The CDR3 is 14 amino acids. Germline trimming cut 2 bases from V and 6 bases from J; bases unmatched to any gene: 7.